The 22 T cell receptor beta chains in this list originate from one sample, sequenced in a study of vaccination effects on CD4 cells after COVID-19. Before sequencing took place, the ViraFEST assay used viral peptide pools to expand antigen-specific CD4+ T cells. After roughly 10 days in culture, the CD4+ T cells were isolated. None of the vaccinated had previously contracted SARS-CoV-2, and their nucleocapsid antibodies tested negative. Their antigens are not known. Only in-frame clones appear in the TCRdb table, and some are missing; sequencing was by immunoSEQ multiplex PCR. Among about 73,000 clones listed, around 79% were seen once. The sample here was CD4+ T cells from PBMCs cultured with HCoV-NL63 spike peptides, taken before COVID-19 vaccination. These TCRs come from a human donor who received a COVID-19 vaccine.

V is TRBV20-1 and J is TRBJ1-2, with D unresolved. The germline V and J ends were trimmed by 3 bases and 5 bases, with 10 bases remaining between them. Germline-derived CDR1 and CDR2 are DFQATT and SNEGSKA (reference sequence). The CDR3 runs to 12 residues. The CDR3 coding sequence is TGCAGTGCTAGTATAGGGATGTATGGCTACACCTTC. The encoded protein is CSASIGMYGYTF.

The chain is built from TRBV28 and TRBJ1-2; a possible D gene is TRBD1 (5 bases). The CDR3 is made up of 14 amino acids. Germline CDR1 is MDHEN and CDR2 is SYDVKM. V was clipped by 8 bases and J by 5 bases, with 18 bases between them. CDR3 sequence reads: CASSRETAYYGYTF. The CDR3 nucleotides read TGTGCCAGCTCTCGAGAGACAGCTTATTATGGCTACACCTTC.

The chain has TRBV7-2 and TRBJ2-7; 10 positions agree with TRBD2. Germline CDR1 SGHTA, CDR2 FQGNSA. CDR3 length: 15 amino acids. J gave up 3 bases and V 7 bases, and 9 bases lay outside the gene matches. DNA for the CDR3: TGTGCCAGCACCTGGAGTAGCGGGGGGAACTACGAGCAGTACGTC. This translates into CASTWSSGGNYEQYV.

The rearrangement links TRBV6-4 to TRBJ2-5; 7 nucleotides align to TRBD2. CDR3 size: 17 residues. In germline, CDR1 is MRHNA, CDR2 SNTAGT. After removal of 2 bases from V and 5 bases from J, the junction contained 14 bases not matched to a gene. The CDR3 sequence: CASSDHGYARGGETQYF. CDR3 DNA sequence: TGTGCCAGCAGTGACCACGGGTACGCCCGGGGAGGGGAGACCCAGTACTTC.

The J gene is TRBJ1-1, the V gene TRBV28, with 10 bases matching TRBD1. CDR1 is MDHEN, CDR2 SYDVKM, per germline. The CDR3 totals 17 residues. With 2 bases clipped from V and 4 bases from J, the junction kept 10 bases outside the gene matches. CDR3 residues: CASSLRGTGVRVTEAFF. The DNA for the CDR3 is TGTGCCAGCAGTTTAAGGGGGACAGGGGTACGGGTCACTGAAGCTTTCTTT.

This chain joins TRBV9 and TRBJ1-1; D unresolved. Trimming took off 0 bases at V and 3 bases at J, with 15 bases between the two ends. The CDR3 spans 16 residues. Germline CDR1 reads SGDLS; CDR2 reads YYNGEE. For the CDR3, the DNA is TGTGCCAGCAGCGTAGCTGAAGTCGGTAGGGACACTGAAGCTTTCTTT. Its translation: CASSVAEVGRDTEAFF.

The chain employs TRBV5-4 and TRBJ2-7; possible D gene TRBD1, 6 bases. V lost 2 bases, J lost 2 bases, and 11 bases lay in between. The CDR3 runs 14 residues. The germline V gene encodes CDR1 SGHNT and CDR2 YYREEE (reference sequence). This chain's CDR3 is CASSLYRETYEQYV. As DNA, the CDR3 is TGTGCCAGCAGCTTATACAGGGAAACCTACGAGCAGTACGTC.

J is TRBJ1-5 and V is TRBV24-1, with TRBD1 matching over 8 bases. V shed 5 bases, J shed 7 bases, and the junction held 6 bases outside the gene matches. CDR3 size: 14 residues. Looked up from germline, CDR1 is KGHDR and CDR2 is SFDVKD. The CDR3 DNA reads TGTGCCACCAGTGCTCCCGGACAGGGCCAGCCCCAGCATTTT. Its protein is CATSAPGQGQPQHF.

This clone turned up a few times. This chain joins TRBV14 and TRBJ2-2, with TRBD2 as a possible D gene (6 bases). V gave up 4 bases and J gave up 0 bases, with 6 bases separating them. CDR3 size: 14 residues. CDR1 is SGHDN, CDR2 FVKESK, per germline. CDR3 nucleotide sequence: TGTGCCAGCAGCCGCGGGGCGAACACCGGGGAGCTGTTTTTT. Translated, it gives CASSRGANTGELFF. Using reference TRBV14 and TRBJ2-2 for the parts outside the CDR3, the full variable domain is EAGVTQFPSHSVIEKGQTVTLRCDPISGHDNLYWYRRVMGKEIKFLLHFVKESKQDESGMPNNRFLAERTGGTYSTLKVQPAELEDSGVYFCASSRGANTGELFFGEGSRLTVL.

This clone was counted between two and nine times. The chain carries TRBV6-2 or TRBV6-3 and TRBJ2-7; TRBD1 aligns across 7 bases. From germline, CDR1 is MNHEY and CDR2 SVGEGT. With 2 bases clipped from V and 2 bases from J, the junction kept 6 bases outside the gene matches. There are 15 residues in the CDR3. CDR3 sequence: CASSYGRQGAYEQYV. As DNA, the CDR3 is TGTGCCAGCAGTTACGGACGGCAGGGGGCCTACGAGCAGTACGTC.

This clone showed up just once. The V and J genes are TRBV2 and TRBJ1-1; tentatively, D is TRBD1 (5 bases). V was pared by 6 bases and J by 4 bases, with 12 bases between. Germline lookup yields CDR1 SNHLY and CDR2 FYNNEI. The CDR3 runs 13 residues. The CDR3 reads CASRQDTITEAFF. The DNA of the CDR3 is TGTGCCAGCAGACAGGACACTATCACTGAAGCTTTCTTT.

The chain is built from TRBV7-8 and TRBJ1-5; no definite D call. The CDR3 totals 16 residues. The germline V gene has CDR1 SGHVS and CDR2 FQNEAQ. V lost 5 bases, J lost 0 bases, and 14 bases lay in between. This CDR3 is CASSPSWGRSNQPQHF. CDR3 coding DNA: TGTGCCAGCAGCCCAAGCTGGGGTCGTAGCAATCAGCCCCAGCATTTT.

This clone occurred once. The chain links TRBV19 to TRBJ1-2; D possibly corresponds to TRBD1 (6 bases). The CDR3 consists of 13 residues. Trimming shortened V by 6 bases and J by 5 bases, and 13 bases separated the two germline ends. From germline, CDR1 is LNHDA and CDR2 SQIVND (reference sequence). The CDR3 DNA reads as TGTGCCAGTAGCGAACAACAGGGATATGGCTACACCTTC. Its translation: CASSEQQGYGYTF.

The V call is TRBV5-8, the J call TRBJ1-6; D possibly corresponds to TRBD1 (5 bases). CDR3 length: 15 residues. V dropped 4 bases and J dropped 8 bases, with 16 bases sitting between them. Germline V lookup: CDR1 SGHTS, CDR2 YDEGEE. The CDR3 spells CASSLPGTWDSPLHF. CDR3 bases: TGTGCCAGCAGCCTCCCAGGGACCTGGGATTCACCCCTCCACTTT.

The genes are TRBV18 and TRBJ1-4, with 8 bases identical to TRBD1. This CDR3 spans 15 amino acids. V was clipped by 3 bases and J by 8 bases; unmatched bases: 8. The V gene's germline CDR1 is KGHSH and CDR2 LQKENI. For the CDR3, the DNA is TGTGCCAGCTCACCTCGACAGGGGATAGAGGAAAAACTGTTTTTT. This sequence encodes CASSPRQGIEEKLFF.

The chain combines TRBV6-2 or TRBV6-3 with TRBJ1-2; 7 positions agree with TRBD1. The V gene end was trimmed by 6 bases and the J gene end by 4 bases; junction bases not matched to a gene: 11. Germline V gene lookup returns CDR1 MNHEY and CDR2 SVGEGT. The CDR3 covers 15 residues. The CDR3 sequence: CASSRLSGTAYGYTF. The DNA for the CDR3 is TGTGCCAGCAGCCGCCTCAGCGGGACAGCCTATGGCTACACCTTC.

Written as DNA, the CDR3 is TGCGCCAGCAGCCTAGAAATACAGGGCCCCCATGGCTACACCTTC. Residues: CASSLEIQGPHGYTF. This chain links TRBV5-1 with TRBJ1-2, with a weak D call TRBD1 (6 bases). V was shortened by 4 bases and J by 6 bases, with 19 bases between the two germline ends. This CDR3 contains 15 residues. CDR1 and CDR2 (germline): SGHRS, YFSETQ.

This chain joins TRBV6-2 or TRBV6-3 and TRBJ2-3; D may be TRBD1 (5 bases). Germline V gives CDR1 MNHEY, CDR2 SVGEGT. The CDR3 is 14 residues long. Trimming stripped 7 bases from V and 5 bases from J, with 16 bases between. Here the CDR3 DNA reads TGTGCCAGCACCCCCCCGGCTAGGGGAGATACGCAGTATTTT. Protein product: CASTPPARGDTQYF.

The DNA for the CDR3 is TGTGCCTGGGCGGGACAGGGGTTTTTCGCTGAAGCTTTCTTT. This translates into CAWAGQGFFAEAFF. V gene TRBV30 combines with J gene TRBJ1-1; 10 bases fit TRBD1. Germline CDR1 reads GTSNPN; CDR2 reads SVGIG (reference sequence). The ends lost 5 bases at V and 6 bases at J; junction bases unmatched: 9. The CDR3 is 14 amino acids.

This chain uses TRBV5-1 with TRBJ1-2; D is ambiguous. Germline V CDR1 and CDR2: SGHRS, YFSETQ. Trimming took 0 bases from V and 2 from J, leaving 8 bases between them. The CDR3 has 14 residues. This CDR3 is CASSLGTENYGYTF. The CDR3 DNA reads TGCGCCAGCAGCTTGGGGACCGAGAACTATGGCTACACCTTC.

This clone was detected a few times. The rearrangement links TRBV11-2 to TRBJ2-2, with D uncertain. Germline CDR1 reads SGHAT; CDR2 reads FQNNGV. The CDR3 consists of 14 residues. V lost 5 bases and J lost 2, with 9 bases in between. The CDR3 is CASSLQVNTGELFF. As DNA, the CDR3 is TGTGCCAGCAGCCTACAAGTTAACACCGGGGAGCTGTTTTTT. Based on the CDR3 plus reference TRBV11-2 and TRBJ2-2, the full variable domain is EAGVAQSPRYKIIEKRQSVAFWCNPISGHATLYWYQQILGQGPKLLIQFQNNGVVDDSQLPKDRFSAERLKGVDSTLKIQPAKLEDSAVYLCASSLQVNTGELFFGEGSRLTVL.

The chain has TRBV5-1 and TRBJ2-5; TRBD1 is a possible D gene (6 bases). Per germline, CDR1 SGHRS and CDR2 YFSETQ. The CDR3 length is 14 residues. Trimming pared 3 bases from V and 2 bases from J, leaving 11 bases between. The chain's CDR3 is CASSSRDNQETQYF. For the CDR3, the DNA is TGCGCCAGCAGCTCCCGGGACAATCAAGAGACCCAGTACTTC.